The source of this T cell receptor beta chain is a study of OX40 agonist ivuxolimab in advanced cancers. Study information: Ivuxolimab, which patients received intravenously every 2 weeks, was dosed at 0.01 to 10 mg/kg.

This CDR3 is 16 amino acids long. Germline V gene sequence: CDR1 SGHDT, CDR2 YYEEEE. The germline V and J ends were trimmed by 6 bases and 3 bases, with 22 bases remaining between them. Only in-frame clones appear in the TCRdb table, and some are missing; sequencing was by immunoSEQ multiplex PCR. This sample yields 35,000 to 45,000 clones, of which about 87% are seen a single time; 25% to 40% belongs to the top ten. V usage is TRBV5-6 and J usage is TRBJ2-7; D is possibly TRBD1 or TRBD2 (5 bases each). Here the sequenced sample was CD4+ or CD8+ T cells sorted from blood, taken in a trial of the OX40 agonist ivuxolimab. The source is an adult with an advanced solid tumor such as melanoma, head and neck, liver or kidney cancer. The CDR3 region is CASTTLPGPPSYEQYF. The CDR3 region has the DNA TGTGCCAGCACCACCCTCCCGGGGCCGCCCAGCTACGAGCAGTACTTC.